The clone carrying this TCR beta chain was detected many times. Its antigen remains unidentified. Germline lookup yields CDR1 MNHNS and CDR2 SASEGT. CDR3 length: 15 amino acids. Trimming removed 1 base from V and 3 bases from J, with 13 bases in between. Documented time point: patch test 1, 2 weeks after DPC sensitization. Treatment given: therapeutic diphenylcyclopropenone sensitization with weekly scalp DPC. This sample is drawn from a study of human T cells and chemical hapten exposure. The wider study: A mostly female patient group had alopecia areata, totalis or universalis. TCR yields per sample varied, mainly owing to small pooled library volume differences. Findings of the study overall: DPC sensitization left the count of TCRs above 1 in 1000 unchanged.

As the library was built, unique molecular identifiers were attached to individual cDNA molecules. One entry per CDR3 protein, called by TCRdb with MiXCR from the RACE reads. The sample carries around 52,000 distinct CDR3 sequences, about 9.3% recorded once. The chain has TRBV6-1 and TRBJ2-7, with D possibly matching TRBD2 (7 bases). The specimen comprised whole blood, sampled in connection with sensitization to the hapten diphenylcyclopropenone (DPC). This TCR was sampled from a woman between 40 and 55 years old with alopecia areata. Some clones in this sample may be carry-over from other donors' samples. CDR3 region: CASSEEGGGNYEQYF. The CDR3 DNA reads as TGTGCCAGCAGTGAAGAGGGAGGGGGGAACTACGAGCAGTACTTC.